This TCR beta chain was found in a study of blood T cell repertoires in COVID-19. At the level of the study: Sources were T cells, B-cell-depleted T cells, or PBMCs; the material itself was cDNA or gDNA.

The assay was immunoSEQ multiplex PCR, and TCRdb's table has in-frame clones only and misses some. The sample yields under 60,000 clones, approximately 80% seen once. CDR1 is SNHLY and CDR2 is FYNNEI in the germline V gene. The CDR3 is 13 residues long. V dropped 1 base and J dropped 0 bases, with 3 bases sitting between them. This clonotype was obtained from a human donor in a cohort sampled during active COVID-19. Sequencing was carried out using peripheral blood. The chain has TRBV2 and TRBJ1-1; D gene unclear. CDR3 residues: CASSEVVNTEAFF. DNA for the CDR3: TGTGCCAGCAGTGAAGTAGTGAACACTGAAGCTTTCTTT.